This T cell receptor (beta chain) appears in the sequencing data of a study of blood T cells in healthy people across ages. A second roughly 6 to 11 cycle PCR used barcoded and J-beta primers. TCRdb processed the 5' RACE reads anew with MiXCR; each CDR3 protein has one entry. The sample yields 790,000 or so distinct CDR3 sequences, around 45% seen once. The source material was blood. This clonotype was sampled from an elderly man in good health.

The CDR3: CASSERRNTIYF. For the CDR3, the DNA is TGTGCCAGCAGTGAACGGAGGAACACCATATATTTT. The chain has TRBV2 and TRBJ1-3; D ambiguous. Germline CDR1 is SNHLY and CDR2 is FYNNEI. Trimming left V 2 bases short and J 7 bases short, with 6 bases between. The CDR3 contains 12 residues.